This T cell receptor beta chain came from a study of T cells in Graves' hyperthyroidism and ophthalmopathy. Study findings and constraints: Ophthalmopathy onset followed model prediction by a median about 6.9 months. Most thyroid clonotypes that were expanded above 0.001 also turned up in blood.

Regions amplified from RNA transcripts were the TCR beta CDR3 regions. First-round RT-PCR with HTBI primers amplified the TCR CDR3 region. Via MiXCR, TCRdb re-called the multiplex PCR reads, giving one row per CDR3 protein. Of 600,000 to 650,000 distinct CDR3 sequences detected, roughly 20% appear once; the ten largest clones hold about 35%. Ten or more counts support this clonotype. The antigen remains undetermined. It was uncontrolled infection, other autoimmune disease, pregnancy or lactation that excluded patients. Cells are PBMCs isolated from about 10 ml of fresh blood. The sample consisted of blood. This sequence was found in a man between 25 and 39 years old with Graves' ophthalmopathy.

CDR3 coding DNA: TGTGCCAGCAGCTTATCGCCGGGACCTCAGAAGACCCAGTACTTC. The encoded protein is CASSLSPGPQKTQYF. The rearrangement joins TRBV11-2 to TRBJ2-5; possibly TRBD1 or TRBD2 for D (5 bases each). Germline V gene data show CDR1 as SGHAT and CDR2 as FQNNGV. This CDR3 is 15 amino acids long. V dropped 2 bases and J dropped 6 bases, with 16 bases sitting between them.